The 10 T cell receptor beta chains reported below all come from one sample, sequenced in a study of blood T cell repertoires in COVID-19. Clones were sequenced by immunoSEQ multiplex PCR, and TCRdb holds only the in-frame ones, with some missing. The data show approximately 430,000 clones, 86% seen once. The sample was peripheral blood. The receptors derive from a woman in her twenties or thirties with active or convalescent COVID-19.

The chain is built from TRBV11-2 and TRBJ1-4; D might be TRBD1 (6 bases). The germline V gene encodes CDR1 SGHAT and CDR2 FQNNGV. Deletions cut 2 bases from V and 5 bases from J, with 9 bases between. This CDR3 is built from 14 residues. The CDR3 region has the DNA TGTGCCAGCAGCTTACTGGGGGCCAATGAAAAACTGTTTTTT. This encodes CASSLLGANEKLFF.

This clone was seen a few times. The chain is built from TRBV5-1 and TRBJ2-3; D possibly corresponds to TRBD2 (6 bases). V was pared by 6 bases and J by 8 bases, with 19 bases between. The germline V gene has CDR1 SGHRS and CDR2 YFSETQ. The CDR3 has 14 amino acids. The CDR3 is CASKAIGGAFTQYF. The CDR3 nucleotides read TGCGCCAGCAAAGCGATTGGCGGGGCCTTTACGCAGTATTTT.

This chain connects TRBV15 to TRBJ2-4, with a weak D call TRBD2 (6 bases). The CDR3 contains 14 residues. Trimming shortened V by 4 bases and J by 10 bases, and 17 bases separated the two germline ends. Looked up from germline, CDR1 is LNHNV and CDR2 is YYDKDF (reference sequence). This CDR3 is CATSITSEGGIQYF. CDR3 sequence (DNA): TGTGCCACCAGCATCACCTCGGAGGGAGGTATTCAGTACTTC.

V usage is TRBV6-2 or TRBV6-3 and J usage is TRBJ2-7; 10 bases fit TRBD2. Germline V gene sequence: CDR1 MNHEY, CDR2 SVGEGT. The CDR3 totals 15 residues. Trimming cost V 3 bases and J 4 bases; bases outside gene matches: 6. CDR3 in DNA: TGTGCCAGCAGTTATGGACTAGCGGACCTATACGAGCAGTACTTC. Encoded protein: CASSYGLADLYEQYF.

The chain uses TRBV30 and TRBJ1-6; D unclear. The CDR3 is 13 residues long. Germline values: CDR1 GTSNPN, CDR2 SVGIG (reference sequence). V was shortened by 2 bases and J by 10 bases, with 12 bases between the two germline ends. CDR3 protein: CAWSRVAGSPLHF. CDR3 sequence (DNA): TGTGCCTGGAGTCGAGTCGCGGGGTCACCCCTCCACTTT. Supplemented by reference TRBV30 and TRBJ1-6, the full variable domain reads SQTIHQWPATLVQPVGSPLSLECTVEGTSNPNLYWYRQAAGRGLQLLFYSVGIGQISSEVPQNLSASRPQDRQFILSSKKLLLSDSGFYLCAWSRVAGSPLHFGNGTRLTVT.

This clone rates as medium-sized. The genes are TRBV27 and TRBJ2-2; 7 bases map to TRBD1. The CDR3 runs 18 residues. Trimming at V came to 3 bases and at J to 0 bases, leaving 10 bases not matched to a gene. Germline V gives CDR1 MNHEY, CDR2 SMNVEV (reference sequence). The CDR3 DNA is TGTGCCAGCAGTTTTGGGACAGTGGTAGAACCGAACACCGGGGAGCTGTTTTTT. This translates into CASSFGTVVEPNTGELFF.

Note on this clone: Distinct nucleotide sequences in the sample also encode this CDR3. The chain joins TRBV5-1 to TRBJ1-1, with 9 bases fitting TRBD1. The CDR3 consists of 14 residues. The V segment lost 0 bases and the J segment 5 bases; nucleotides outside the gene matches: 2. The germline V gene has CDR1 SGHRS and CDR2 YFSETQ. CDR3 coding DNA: TGCGCCAGCAGCTTGGGGGACAGGGTAACTGAAGCTTTCTTT. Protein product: CASSLGDRVTEAFF.

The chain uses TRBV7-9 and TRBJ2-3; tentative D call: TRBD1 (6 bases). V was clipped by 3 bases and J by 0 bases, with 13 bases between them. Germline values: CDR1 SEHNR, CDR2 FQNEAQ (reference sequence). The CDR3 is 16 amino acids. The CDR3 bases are TGTGCCAGCAGCTTCCGGGACAAGATAAGCACAGATACGCAGTATTTT. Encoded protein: CASSFRDKISTDTQYF.

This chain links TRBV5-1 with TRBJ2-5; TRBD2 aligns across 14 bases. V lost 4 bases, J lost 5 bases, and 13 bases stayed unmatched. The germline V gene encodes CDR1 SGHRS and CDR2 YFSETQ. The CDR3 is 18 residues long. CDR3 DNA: TGCGCCAGCAGCATTGGGACTAGCGGGGGTGGATCCGGGGAGACCCAGTACTTC. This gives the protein CASSIGTSGGGSGETQYF.

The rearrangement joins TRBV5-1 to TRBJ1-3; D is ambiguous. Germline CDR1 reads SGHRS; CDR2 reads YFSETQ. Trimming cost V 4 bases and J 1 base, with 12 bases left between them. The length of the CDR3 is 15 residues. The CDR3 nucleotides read TGCGCCAGCAGCGGCACCCCGGGGTCTGGAAACACCATATATTTT. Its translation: CASSGTPGSGNTIYF.